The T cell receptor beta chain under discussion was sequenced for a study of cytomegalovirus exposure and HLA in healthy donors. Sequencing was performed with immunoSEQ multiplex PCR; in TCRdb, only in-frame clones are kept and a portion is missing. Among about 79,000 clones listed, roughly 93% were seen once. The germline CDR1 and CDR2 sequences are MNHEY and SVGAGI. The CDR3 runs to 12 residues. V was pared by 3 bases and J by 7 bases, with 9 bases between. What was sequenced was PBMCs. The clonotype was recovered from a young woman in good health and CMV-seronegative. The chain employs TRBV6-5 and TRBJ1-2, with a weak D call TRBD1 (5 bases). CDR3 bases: TGTGCCAGCAGTTATGGAGGGGCTGGCTACACCTTC. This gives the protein CASSYGGAGYTF.